The 22 T cell receptor beta chains below were found in one sample sequenced in a study of identical twins. Via MiXCR, TCRdb re-called the 5' RACE reads, giving one row per CDR3 protein. Here the sample spans approximately 890,000 distinct CDR3 sequences, 9% to 15% being singletons. The sample also formed part of further work on yellow fever vaccine responses in identical twins.

Sequenced: PBMCs. These receptors were collected from a woman aged 18-35 years in good health.

This clonotype was recorded many times. The chain joins TRBV2 to TRBJ2-1; 12 nucleotides align to TRBD1. The trim removed 3 bases at V and 8 bases at J, leaving 2 bases unmatched. The CDR3 has 14 amino acids. Germline CDR1 is SNHLY and CDR2 is FYNNEI. Here the CDR3 reads CASSEGQGADEQFF. In DNA, the CDR3 is TGTGCCAGCAGTGAGGGACAGGGGGCCGATGAGCAGTTCTTC.

This clonotype was found a few times. This CDR3 reads CAISESEGMGEKLFF. CDR3 DNA sequence: TGTGCCATCAGTGAGTCGGAGGGGATGGGTGAAAAACTGTTTTTT. V and J are TRBV10-3 and TRBJ1-4; possibly TRBD1 for D (5 bases). V was shortened by 0 bases and J by 7 bases, with 12 bases between the two germline ends. Germline-derived CDR1 and CDR2 are ENHRY and SYGVKD. The CDR3 has 15 amino acids.

The rearrangement joins TRBV7-2 to TRBJ2-7; weak D call: TRBD1 (6 bases). Trimming stripped 2 bases from V and 9 bases from J, with 20 bases between. In germline, CDR1 is SGHTA, CDR2 FQGNSA. The length of the CDR3 is 15 residues. CDR3 DNA sequence: TGTGCCAGCAGCTTACTGGGTCAGGTAGGGGGAAGGCAGTACTTC. Its protein is CASSLLGQVGGRQYF.

In its sample, this clonotype was seen a few times. This chain uses TRBV7-9 with TRBJ2-5, with 7 bases that match TRBD1. V trimming: 7 bases; J trimming: 5 bases; junction bases outside the gene matches: 13. Per the germline V gene, CDR1 is SEHNR and CDR2 is FQNEAQ (reference sequence). The CDR3 runs 15 residues. CDR3 region: CASTRQLGGRETQYF. For the CDR3, the DNA is TGTGCCAGCACCCGACAGCTAGGGGGCAGGGAGACCCAGTACTTC.

DNA for the CDR3: TGTGCCAGCGGGTCTCCTGGCTACACCTTC. Translation gives CASGSPGYTF. This chain links TRBV19 with TRBJ1-2; the D is unclear. The ends were cut back, 9 bases at V and 7 bases at J, with 9 bases in the middle. Germline V gene data show CDR1 as LNHDA and CDR2 as SQIVND (reference sequence). This CDR3 has 10 amino acids.

This clonotype has just a few counts. J is TRBJ2-1 and V is TRBV4-1; tentatively, D is TRBD2 (6 bases). V was trimmed by 2 bases and J by 0 bases, leaving 14 bases between them. This CDR3 has 17 amino acids. Germline V gene lookup returns CDR1 MGHRA and CDR2 YSYEKL. CDR3 amino acids: CASSQRVAASSYNEQFF. The CDR3 DNA reads TGCGCCAGCAGCCAAAGGGTAGCGGCTAGCTCCTACAATGAGCAGTTCTTC.

In its sample, this clonotype was seen a few times. The chain has TRBV19 and TRBJ2-1; perhaps D is TRBD1 or TRBD2 (5 bases each). Germline CDR1 LNHDA, CDR2 SQIVND (reference sequence). The CDR3 totals 14 residues. V was shortened by 8 bases and J by 4 bases, with 15 bases between the two germline ends. The CDR3 spells CASRDGTVYNEQFF. The CDR3 DNA reads TGTGCCAGTCGGGATGGGACGGTGTACAATGAGCAGTTCTTC.

At least ten counts were recorded for this clonotype. The CDR3, as DNA: TGCGCCAGCAGCTTGGAGACAGGGGGTGATACGCAGTATTTT. This sequence encodes CASSLETGGDTQYF. The chain combines TRBV5-1 with TRBJ2-3, with 9 bases that match TRBD1. The CDR3 has 14 residues. The germline gives CDR1 SGHRS, CDR2 YFSETQ. J gave up 6 bases and V 0 bases, and 2 bases lay outside the gene matches.

The chain has TRBV7-9 and TRBJ2-2, with a possible D match to TRBD2 (5 bases). V shed 0 bases and J shed 7 bases, with 15 bases lying between them. Germline V gene sequence: CDR1 SEHNR, CDR2 FQNEAQ (reference sequence). The CDR3 is made up of 16 amino acids. This CDR3 reads CASSLAGVPDHGELFF. DNA for the CDR3: TGTGCCAGCAGCTTAGCGGGAGTCCCGGATCACGGGGAGCTGTTTTTT.

The chain carries TRBV4-2 and TRBJ2-7; tentative D call: TRBD2 (5 bases). Germline CDR1 reads LGHNA; CDR2 reads YNFKEQ. V was shortened by 10 bases and J by 3 bases, with 19 bases between the two germline ends. This CDR3 contains 14 residues. The CDR3 nucleotides read TGTGCCATGGGCCCCGGGATGGAGTACTACGAGCAGTACGTC. This sequence encodes CAMGPGMEYYEQYV.

In this sample, this clonotype turned up many times. This chain connects TRBV28 to TRBJ1-2; the D is unclear. V was shortened by 0 bases and J by 2 bases, with 4 bases between the two germline ends. CDR3 length: 13 amino acids. Germline lookup yields CDR1 MDHEN and CDR2 SYDVKM. DNA for the CDR3: TGTGCCAGCAGTTTATGGCTCAACTATGGCTACACCTTC. Protein product: CASSLWLNYGYTF.

In this sample, this clonotype turned up many times. The V and J genes are TRBV10-1 and TRBJ1-1; weak D call: TRBD1 (6 bases). The germline CDR1 and CDR2 sequences are WNHNN and SYGVQD (reference sequence). V lost 5 bases and J 0 bases, leaving 28 bases between the germline ends. CDR3 size: 20 residues. As DNA, the CDR3 is TGCGCCAGCAGTCCAGCCGGGACACCCACGTACACTTCCATGAACACTGAAGCTTTCTTT. Encoded protein: CASSPAGTPTYTSMNTEAFF.

This clonotype appeared a few times. The V gene is TRBV10-3, the J gene TRBJ2-5, with 10 bases that match TRBD1. The CDR3 spans 16 residues. Unmatched junction bases numbered 11, after V lost 6 bases and J lost 4 bases. CDR1 is ENHRY, CDR2 SYGVKD, per germline. The CDR3 region is CAIRRGQGPVGETQYF. Written as DNA, the CDR3 is TGTGCCATCAGGAGGGGACAGGGGCCGGTAGGAGAGACCCAGTACTTC.

The chain combines TRBV28 with TRBJ1-4; no reliable D call. Trimming took off 6 bases at V and 4 bases at J, with 9 bases between the two ends. The length of the CDR3 is 13 residues. The germline gives CDR1 MDHEN, CDR2 SYDVKM. CDR3 amino acids: CASRRELNEKLFF. In DNA, the CDR3 is TGTGCCAGCAGACGGGAACTTAATGAAAAACTGTTTTTT.

The table lists this clonotype with a count of one. The rearrangement joins TRBV6-2 or TRBV6-3 to TRBJ2-1, with D maybe TRBD2 (6 bases). The CDR3 runs 16 residues. CDR1 MNHEY and CDR2 SVGEGT come from the germline V gene. Trimming left V 6 bases short and J 2 bases short, with 17 bases between. CDR3 sequence reads: CASSPGWRGAYNEQFF. CDR3 bases: TGTGCCAGCAGCCCCGGGTGGCGGGGTGCCTACAATGAGCAGTTCTTC.

The CDR3 DNA follows: TGTGCCAGCAGCTTAGTGGTGACCTTCAAGGATGGCTACACCTTC. Amino acid sequence: CASSLVVTFKDGYTF. V usage is TRBV7-8 and J usage is TRBJ1-2, with D unresolved. This CDR3 region has 15 residues. The V and J ends lost 1 base and 6 bases respectively, with 15 bases between them. CDR1 is SGHVS and CDR2 is FQNEAQ in the germline V gene.

This chain joins TRBV29-1 and TRBJ2-3, with D possibly TRBD2 on 6 matching bases. Germline loops: CDR1 SQVTM, CDR2 ANQGSEA. The V end lost 5 bases, the J end lost 0 bases, and 12 bases lay between the germline ends. This CDR3 spans 14 amino acids. The DNA for the CDR3 is TGCAGCGTTCGGGTTAGCGGCAGCACAGATACGCAGTATTTT. Translation: CSVRVSGSTDTQYF.

The chain employs TRBV27 and TRBJ1-5, with 8 positions matching TRBD1. Germline V CDR1 and CDR2: MNHEY, SMNVEV (reference sequence). The ends lost 5 bases at V and 1 base at J; junction bases unmatched: 4. CDR3 length equals 15 residues. CDR3 protein: CASSPRQGSNQPQHF. The CDR3 DNA follows: TGTGCCAGCAGTCCCAGACAGGGGAGCAATCAGCCCCAGCATTTT.

This clonotype was counted between two and nine times. The V gene is TRBV5-1, the J gene TRBJ2-7; 13 positions agree with TRBD2. Unmatched junction bases numbered 7, after V lost 4 bases and J lost 0 bases. The germline V gene has CDR1 SGHRS and CDR2 YFSETQ. The CDR3 is made up of 17 amino acids. Here the CDR3 reads CASSLGTSGNPSYEQYF. The DNA of the CDR3 is TGCGCCAGCAGCCTCGGGACTAGCGGGAACCCCTCCTACGAGCAGTACTTC.

Only a few counts were recorded for this clonotype. The chain carries TRBV14 and TRBJ2-2; no reliable D call. Trimming removed 2 bases from V and 1 base from J, with 5 bases in between. CDR1 is SGHDN, CDR2 FVKESK, per germline. This CDR3 comprises 14 residues. The CDR3: CASSQFKNTGELFF. CDR3 sequence (DNA): TGTGCCAGCAGCCAATTTAAGAACACCGGGGAGCTGTTTTTT.

This clonotype was picked up a small number of times. The V call is TRBV7-9, the J call TRBJ2-3; D gene ambiguous. The CDR3 is 9 amino acids. Germline CDR1 reads SEHNR; CDR2 reads FQNEAQ (reference sequence). The V end was cut by 11 bases, the J end by 3 bases, with 3 bases between. The CDR3: CACTDTQYF. The DNA for the CDR3 is TGTGCCTGTACAGATACGCAGTATTTT.

The chain has TRBV29-1 and TRBJ2-1; 9 bases line up with TRBD2. CDR3 length: 14 residues. The trim removed 7 bases at V and 6 bases at J, leaving 10 bases unmatched. Germline V CDR1 and CDR2: SQVTM, ANQGSEA. The CDR3 DNA reads TGCAGCGCTTCGGGACTAGCAGCTTTCAATGAGCAGTTCTTC. It encodes CSASGLAAFNEQFF.